The entry below describes one T cell receptor beta chain. Antigen specificity is unknown. Produced via immunoSEQ multiplex PCR; TCRdb's table is partial and in-frame only. The repertoire includes more than 2 million clones, about 94% of them detected once, and roughly 0.13% sits in the top ten. The data stem from a study of shared clonotypes between healthy human individuals. Study-level findings and limits: Read depth was anticipated to influence clonotype sharing among donors. The sole specimen, blood, was sampled, and tissue repertoires likely differ.

The CDR3 has 17 residues. Germline assignment: CDR1 SEHNR and CDR2 FQNEAQ (reference sequence). Germline trimming cut 1 base from V and 4 bases from J; bases unmatched to any gene: 8. This receptor was taken from a young man in good health. The specimen was naive CD4+ T cells sorted from blood. Subset meaning: CD45RA+ positively selected. J is TRBJ2-3 and V is TRBV7-9, with TRBD2 identical over 10 bases. CDR3 protein: CASSLDRTSGTSDTQYF. The CDR3 nucleotides read TGTGCCAGCAGCTTAGACCGGACTAGCGGAACTTCAGATACGCAGTATTTT.